This section outlines one T cell receptor (beta chain) sequence together with its context. Per the germline V gene, CDR1 is MGHRA and CDR2 is YSYEKL. V was clipped by 1 base and J by 2 bases, with 11 bases between them. CDR3 size: 15 residues. TCRdb recomputed calls from the 5' RACE reads with MiXCR, one row per CDR3 protein. The repertoire holds roughly 6,000 distinct CDR3 sequences, about 75% seen once, with about 3.9% in the top ten. This TCR derives from a female donor with breast cancer. The genes are TRBV4-1 and TRBJ2-5, with no clear D. Input material: memory CD4+ T cells sorted from a lymph node. The subset here: memory CD4+ T cells, CD4+CD45RO+CD25-. The CDR3 region is CASSQVGAKQETQYF. The DNA of the CDR3 is TGCGCCAGCAGCCAAGTGGGCGCGAAGCAAGAGACCCAGTACTTC.